The present T cell receptor beta chain was sequenced within a study of cytomegalovirus exposure and HLA in healthy donors (dated by TCRdb to about 2017). Study-wide context: The 650 to 800 repertoires of the first cohort and the roughly 120 validation repertoires were produced on the same platform, according to a later analysis. Besides the first cohort of under 700 subjects, a separate validation cohort made up of 120 different subjects was used. High-throughput TCR immunosequencing, statistical association of individual TCRs with disease status, and machine learning were combined to predict cytomegalovirus infection status. The study aimed to test whether signatures of past pathogen exposure could be identified by cataloging public T cell receptors.

Separate from the approximately 670-subject first cohort, the validation cohort of around 130 subjects was the group to which the donors belonged. Broader findings and caveats from the paper: In vitro tests confirmed that a few of the cytomegalovirus-associated TCR beta chains recognize cytomegalovirus antigens. The study gave a list of under 200 TCR beta chains associated with cytomegalovirus. Across donors, most TCR sequences were observed very rarely, whereas some public TCRs were present in many individuals. The classifier was reported to diagnose cytomegalovirus status with high specificity and sensitivity in both the original cohort and the validation cohort. It was suggested by the authors that the approach could potentially be generalized to other disease states and immunological phenotypes. The validation cohort had no HLA typing available for a later analysis, so co-occurrence within that cohort was assessed over all 120 or so repertoires. Subsequent analysis determined that TCRs grouped into clusters in the first cohort also showed a tendency toward co-occurrence across the 90 to 150 validation repertoires, and roughly 94% of cluster scores exceeded 0.

About this clone itself: The target of this receptor is not known. No qualities accompany the bases; no much larger clone lies one base away.

Ends trimmed: V by 6 bases, J by 3 bases; bases unmatched to a gene: 1. The CDR3 runs 13 amino acids, cysteine and phenylalanine included. The sequence is cut down to CDR3 DNA, 39 bases in frame from base 1. The germline V gene (reference sequence) provides CDR1 LNHDA and CDR2 SQIVND. Library construction relied on the immunoSEQ multiplex PCR assay. On the study's bioinformatics: A statistical classification framework was built for diagnosing cytomegalovirus status from the catalog of TCR beta chain sequences. The table was pulled from immuneACCESS by TCRdb, which kept in-frame rearrangements only. Such tables lose some clones; where checked, under half of the loss comes from unresolved V genes, and the rest has no known cause. The DNA gave D and trimming, while V, J and clone size come from that table. For this sample the table gives about 180,000 clones, of which roughly 85% were detected only once. Roughly 15% of the sample rests with the top ten.

This chain is built from TRBV19 and TRBJ2-7; the central 11 bases match TRBD2. The specimen sequenced was PBMCs. This sequence was found in a young man in good health and CMV-seropositive. Here is the DNA: TGTGCCAGTAGACTAGCGGGAGACTACGAGCAGTACTTC. Translated, it gives CASRLAGDYEQYF.